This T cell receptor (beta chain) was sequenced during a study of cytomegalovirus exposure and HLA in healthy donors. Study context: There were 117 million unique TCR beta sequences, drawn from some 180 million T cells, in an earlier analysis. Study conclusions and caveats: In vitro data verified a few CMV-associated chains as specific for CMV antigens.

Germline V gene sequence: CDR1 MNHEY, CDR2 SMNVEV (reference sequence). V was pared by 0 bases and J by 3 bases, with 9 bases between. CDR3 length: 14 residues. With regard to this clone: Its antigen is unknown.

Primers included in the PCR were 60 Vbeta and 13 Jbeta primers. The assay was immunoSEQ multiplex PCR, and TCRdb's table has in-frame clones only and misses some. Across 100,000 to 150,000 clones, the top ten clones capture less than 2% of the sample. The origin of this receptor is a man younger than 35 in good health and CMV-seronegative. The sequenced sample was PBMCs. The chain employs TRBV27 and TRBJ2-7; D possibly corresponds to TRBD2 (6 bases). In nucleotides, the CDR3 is TGTGCCAGCAGTTTATCGGGACTCATCTACGAGCAGTACTTC. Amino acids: CASSLSGLIYEQYF.